This entry describes one TCR beta chain. Per the original data handling: Estimation of nucleated cell counts was performed using reference gene primer amplification. Clones were read by immunoSEQ multiplex PCR, and TCRdb kept only the in-frame ones, dropping some. That table supplies the V and J calls and clone size; D and trimming were determined from the DNA. Of tens of thousands of clones listed, under 85% are singletons. This entry comes from a study of blood T cell repertoires in COVID-19. Study in general: COVID-19 samples collected from the United States, Italy and Spain covered acute and convalescent phases. Sample material is recorded as cDNA or gDNA derived from T cells, B-cell-depleted T cells, or PBMCs.

The CDR3 contains 13 residues. Germline values: CDR1 LNHDA, CDR2 SQIVND (reference sequence). V lost 4 bases to trimming and J lost 10 bases; unmatched junction nucleotides: 7. Specimen: peripheral blood. This chain uses TRBV19 with TRBJ2-4; 7 bases are a match to TRBD1. The sequence came from a woman aged 80 or older with acute or convalescent COVID-19. The CDR3 loop reads CASSTGGTGIQYF. The CDR3 DNA is TGTGCCAGTAGTACAGGGGGAACGGGAATTCAGTACTTC. Together with reference TRBV19 and TRBJ2-4, the CDR3 gives the full variable domain: DGGITQSPKYLFRKEGQNVTLSCEQNLNHDAMYWYRQDPGQGLRLIYYSQIVNDFQKGDIAEGYSVSREKKESFPLTVTSAQKNPTAFYLCASSTGGTGIQYFGAGTRLSVL.